The 13 T cell receptor beta chains below were found in one sample sequenced in a study of cytomegalovirus exposure and HLA in healthy donors. Primers: 60 Vbeta forward and 13 Jbeta reverse. Profiled with immunoSEQ multiplex PCR; TCRdb holds only in-frame clones, not every one. This sample's clone table lists 150,000 to 200,000 clones. Sample: PBMCs. These receptor sequences come from a woman in her late teens or twenties in good health and CMV-seropositive.

CDR3 nucleotides: TGTGCCAGCAGCCCAAGACTAGCGGGAAGCAATGAGCAGTTCTTC. Its translation is CASSPRLAGSNEQFF. V gene TRBV7-9 combines with J gene TRBJ2-1, with 11 bases identical to TRBD2. V lost 5 bases, J lost 6 bases, and 6 bases stayed unmatched. Germline assignment: CDR1 SEHNR and CDR2 FQNEAQ (reference sequence). This CDR3 contains 15 residues.

The chain is built from TRBV5-1 and TRBJ2-2, with 8 bases matching TRBD2. Germline trimming cut 3 bases from V and 1 base from J; bases unmatched to any gene: 2. The V gene's germline CDR1 is SGHRS and CDR2 YFSETQ. This CDR3 is built from 15 residues. CDR3 loop: CASSSLAENTGELFF. The CDR3 nucleotides are TGCGCCAGCAGCTCACTAGCGGAGAACACCGGGGAGCTGTTTTTT. Based on the CDR3 plus reference TRBV5-1 and TRBJ2-2, the full variable domain is KAGVTQTPRYLIKTRGQQVTLSCSPISGHRSVSWYQQTPGQGLQFLFEYFSETQRNKGNFPGRFSGRQFSNSRSEMNVSTLELGDSALYLCASSSLAENTGELFFGEGSRLTVL.

The genes are TRBV5-6 and TRBJ1-1, with D perhaps TRBD1 (5 bases). The V and J ends lost 4 bases and 0 bases respectively, with 10 bases between them. CDR1 and CDR2 (germline): SGHDT, YYEEEE. CDR3 size: 14 residues. The CDR3 spells CASSRGQMNTEAFF. The CDR3 coding sequence is TGTGCCAGCAGCCGCGGACAAATGAACACTGAAGCTTTCTTT.

The chain carries TRBV5-1 and TRBJ2-3; D not resolved. Germline CDR1 reads SGHRS; CDR2 reads YFSETQ. This CDR3 has 13 amino acids. V was cut by 7 bases and J by 4 bases, with 13 bases left in between. The CDR3 coding sequence is TGCGCCAGCGCGCTAGAATCGTCAGATACGCAGTATTTT. Its translation is CASALESSDTQYF.

The genes are TRBV5-4 and TRBJ1-1; 10 nucleotides align to TRBD1. With 5 bases clipped from V and 5 bases from J, the junction kept 12 bases outside the gene matches. The germline V gene has CDR1 SGHNT and CDR2 YYREEE (reference sequence). CDR3 size: 16 residues. The CDR3 here is CASSTGTGVSGTEAFF. The CDR3 nucleotides read TGTGCCAGCAGTACCGGGACAGGGGTCTCTGGTACTGAAGCTTTCTTT.

The rearrangement uses TRBV7-6 and TRBJ1-5, with D possibly TRBD1 on 5 matching bases. The V end was cut by 5 bases, the J end by 1 base, with 15 bases between. Germline-derived CDR1 and CDR2 are SGHVS and FNYEAQ. This CDR3 comprises 16 residues. The CDR3 nucleotides are TGTGCCAGCAGCCCGCAGGGAGGAGGGAGCAATCAGCCCCAGCATTTT. Translated, it gives CASSPQGGGSNQPQHF. The full variable domain, with the rest looked up from reference TRBV7-6 and TRBJ1-5, is GAGVSQSPRYKVTKRGQDVALRCDPISGHVSLYWYRQALGQGPEFLTYFNYEAQQDKSGLPNDRFSAERPEGSISTLTIQRTEQRDSAMYRCASSPQGGGSNQPQHFGDGTRLSIL.

The J gene is TRBJ2-6, the V gene TRBV28; 8 bases fit TRBD1. CDR1 and CDR2 (germline): MDHEN, SYDVKM. The junction had 12 bases not matched to a gene; V was cut back by 8 bases and J by 0 bases. This CDR3 contains 18 residues. In DNA form, the CDR3 reads TGTGCCAGCCGGCAGGGGGGACAGGCGCTCTCTGGGGCCAACGTCCTGACTTTC. Amino acid sequence: CASRQGGQALSGANVLTF.

Worth noting for this clone: This CDR3 fails to terminate in the conserved phenylalanine or tryptophan, so it likely reflects a read error. The DNA is left out, because the CDR3 cannot be placed on it with certainty; the CDR3 is given as TCRdb lists it. CDR3: CASSPGGTGDAK. This chain joins TRBV27 and TRBJ1-1; TRBD1 reflects the table's D call only, with no check against the DNA. Germline values: CDR1 MNHEY, CDR2 SMNVEV (reference sequence). From its first to its last residue, the CDR3 has 12 amino acids.

This rearrangement joins TRBV6-4 to TRBJ2-3; 8 bases agree with TRBD2. CDR1 and CDR2 (germline): MRHNA, SNTAGT. The CDR3 extends over 14 amino acids. V shed 4 bases and J 4 bases; nucleotides not matched to a gene: 4. The CDR3 protein is CASSAGGPSDTQYF. CDR3 nucleotide sequence: TGTGCCAGCAGTGCGGGGGGGCCGTCAGATACGCAGTATTTT.

The chain joins TRBV7-9 to TRBJ2-7; the match to TRBD2 covers 7 bases. This CDR3 region has 16 residues. Germline V gene data show CDR1 as SEHNR and CDR2 as FQNEAQ (reference sequence). Trimming cost V 0 bases and J 5 bases; bases outside gene matches: 10. CDR3 sequence (DNA): TGTGCCAGCAGCTTAGCGCCTAGCGGTCAATCGGACGAGCAGTACTTC. Protein product: CASSLAPSGQSDEQYF.

The V call is TRBV27, the J call TRBJ2-7; D gene uncertain. The CDR3 totals 14 residues. Germline V gene lookup returns CDR1 MNHEY and CDR2 SMNVEV (reference sequence). V lost 6 bases to trimming and J lost 3 bases, with 15 bases between them. CDR3 amino acids: CASRPADRIYEQYF. The CDR3, as DNA: TGTGCCAGCAGACCTGCGGATCGAATCTACGAGCAGTACTTC.

The chain employs TRBV13 and TRBJ1-2; 9 bases are shared with TRBD1. V dropped 1 base and J dropped 4; count of bases not matched to a gene: 7. The CDR3 covers 16 residues. CDR1 and CDR2 (germline): PRHDT, FYEKMQ (reference sequence). CDR3 nucleotide sequence: TGTGCCAGCAGCTTAGCCGAGGGACAGGGTCTCTATGGCTACACCTTC. As protein: CASSLAEGQGLYGYTF.

This chain joins TRBV15 and TRBJ1-4; D is unclear. This CDR3 comprises 15 residues. CDR1 LNHNV and CDR2 YYDKDF come from the germline V gene (reference sequence). Trimming pared 2 bases from V and 7 bases from J, leaving 14 bases between. For the CDR3, the DNA is TGTGCCACCAGCAGATTCATTGGACTCGGTGAAAAACTGTTTTTT. Translation: CATSRFIGLGEKLFF.